Following are 9 T cell receptor beta chains from one sample sequenced in a study of patients and donors after allogeneic stem cell transplantation. TCRdb redid the calling of the RT-PCR reads with MiXCR, one entry per CDR3 protein. The sample shows approximately 150,000 distinct CDR3 sequences, about a third of them seen only once. What was sequenced was blood, either unsorted or a sorted T cell fraction (not recorded which). The receptors stem from a human donor who was either an allogeneic HSCT recipient or a stem cell or donor lymphocyte infusion donor (not recorded which). It is not recorded whose cells these are; they may come from a transplant donor.

This clonotype was detected ten times or more. This rearrangement joins TRBV12-3 or TRBV12-4 to TRBJ1-1; TRBD1 might be the D (5 bases). The V end lost 3 bases, the J end lost 0 bases, and 14 bases lay between the germline ends. CDR3 length: 16 residues. The CDR3 here is CASSFFPGVMNTEAFF. DNA of the CDR3: TGTGCCAGCAGTTTCTTCCCGGGGGTGATGAACACTGAAGCTTTCTTT.

The J gene is TRBJ2-7, the V gene TRBV7-9, with D unresolved. Germline CDR1 and CDR2: SEHNR and FQNEAQ (reference sequence). This CDR3 is 14 amino acids long. Trimming shortened V by 2 bases and J by 0 bases, and 8 bases separated the two germline ends. CDR3 residues: CASSLTASSYEQYF. The CDR3, as DNA: TGTGCCAGCAGCTTAACAGCTAGCTCCTACGAGCAGTACTTC.

This chain joins TRBV4-2 and TRBJ1-2; 7 bases map to TRBD1. Germline V gene lookup returns CDR1 LGHNA and CDR2 YNFKEQ. With V trimmed by 5 bases and J by 2 bases, 8 bases remained unmatched. The CDR3 is 15 amino acids. The CDR3 loop reads CASSVDRAKNYGYTF. DNA of the CDR3: TGTGCCAGCAGCGTTGACAGGGCGAAGAACTATGGCTACACCTTC.

This clonotype was seen a few times. V is TRBV4-3 and J is TRBJ1-2, with D unclear. The germline V gene has CDR1 LGHNA and CDR2 YSLEER. The V and J ends lost 6 bases and 0 bases respectively, with 11 bases between them. This CDR3 contains 14 residues. CDR3 in amino acids: CASSSASSNYGYTF. In nucleotides, the CDR3 is TGCGCCAGCAGTTCGGCCAGTTCTAACTATGGCTACACCTTC.

V and J are TRBV5-1 and TRBJ1-1; D ambiguous. The CDR3 length is 15 residues. Germline-derived CDR1 and CDR2 are SGHRS and YFSETQ. Deletions cut 1 base from V and 0 bases from J, with 10 bases between. As DNA, the CDR3 is TGCGCCAGCAGCTTGCGGCAGCCCATGAACACTGAAGCTTTCTTT. This codes for CASSLRQPMNTEAFF.

The J gene is TRBJ2-5, the V gene TRBV29-1, with TRBD1 identical over 9 bases. Trimming removed 0 bases from V and 6 bases from J; junction bases left unmatched: 8. The CDR3 consists of 15 residues. Germline CDR1 is SQVTM and CDR2 is ANQGSEA. For the CDR3, the DNA is TGCAGCGTTGAAGATTCCGGGACAGGGAGGAAGACCCAGTACTTC. This gives the protein CSVEDSGTGRKTQYF.

The chain carries TRBV6-4 and TRBJ2-6; D not resolved. This CDR3 has 15 amino acids. The germline gives CDR1 MRHNA, CDR2 SNTAGT. V lost 3 bases, J lost 0 bases, and 6 bases lay in between. The CDR3 DNA reads as TGTGCCAGCAGTGAATGGCCCTCTGGGGCCAACGTCCTGACTTTC. It translates to CASSEWPSGANVLTF.

The chain couples TRBV30 to TRBJ2-3; no definite D call. Germline V gene lookup returns CDR1 GTSNPN and CDR2 SVGIG (reference sequence). V was cut by 3 bases and J by 0 bases, with 7 bases left in between. This CDR3 has 13 amino acids. CDR3 in amino acids: CAWSLESTDTQYF. CDR3 DNA: TGTGCCTGGAGCCTAGAGAGCACAGATACGCAGTATTTT.

The CDR3 region is CASSVSGAYEQYF. The CDR3 region has the DNA TGTGCCAGCAGTGTCTCGGGGGCCTACGAGCAGTACTTC. The genes are TRBV25-1 and TRBJ2-7, with D maybe TRBD2 (6 bases). V lost 4 bases, J lost 2 bases, and 9 bases lay in between. This CDR3 contains 13 residues. Germline V gives CDR1 MGHDK, CDR2 SYGVNS.